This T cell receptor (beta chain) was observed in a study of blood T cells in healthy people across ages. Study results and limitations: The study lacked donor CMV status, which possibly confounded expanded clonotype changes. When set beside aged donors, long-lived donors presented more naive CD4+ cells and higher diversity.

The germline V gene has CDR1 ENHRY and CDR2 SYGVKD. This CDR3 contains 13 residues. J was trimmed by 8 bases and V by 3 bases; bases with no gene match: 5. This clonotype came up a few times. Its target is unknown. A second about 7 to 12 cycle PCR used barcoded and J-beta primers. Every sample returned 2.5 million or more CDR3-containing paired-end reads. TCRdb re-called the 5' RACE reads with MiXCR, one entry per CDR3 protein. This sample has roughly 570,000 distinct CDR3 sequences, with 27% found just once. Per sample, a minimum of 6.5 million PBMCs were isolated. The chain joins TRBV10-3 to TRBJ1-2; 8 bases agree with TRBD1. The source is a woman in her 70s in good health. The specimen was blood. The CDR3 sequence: CAISDNRQGGYTF. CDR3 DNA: TGTGCCATCAGTGACAACCGACAGGGGGGCTACACCTTC.